This T cell receptor (beta chain) is from a study of T cells in women clearing cervical HPV infection (dated by TCRdb to 2017 to 2018). Regarding the complete study: The cases were 25 or so women with histologically confirmed HPV16-related CIN3 or worse, and 2 of these cases were invasive cancers. Blood from cases was collected at the visit at which the lesion was first identified, whereas blood from controls was collected once infection was no longer detected. The 20 to 25 controls were women who cleared a single incident HPV16 infection within 12 months without developing precancer or cancer. Since only a few of the women had HLA typing available, the possibility that HLA type was acting as a confounder could not be ruled out. The parent cohort enrolled 10,000 or so women aged 18 or older in Guanacaste, Costa Rica, during about 1992 to 1995 and followed them for about 7 years. Nested within Costa Rica's Guanacaste HPV Natural History Study, an exploratory proof-of-principle case-control study compared TCR repertoires across cervical HPV16 outcomes. Among cases, blood sampling occurred a median of about 150 days after lesion detection, with an interquartile range of about 90 to 230 days. Cases had a median age of roughly 36 years and controls had a median age of approximately 38, with no significant differences in baseline characteristics. Quality controls consisted of five blinded duplicates per group, for a total of 60 or so samples made up of 50 participants and around ten replicates. Cases and controls were matched on age within five years and on year of sample collection.

Sequences GTSNPN (CDR1) and SVGIG (CDR2) are obtained from the germline V gene (reference sequence). At the junction V is shortened by 0 bases and J by 6 bases, with 17 bases in between. Including cysteine and phenylalanine, the CDR3 has 15 amino acids. Only the CDR3 bases that were read are kept: 36 of them, in frame from base 1. Here is what the overall study found, with its caveats: By combining richness with V gene abundances, random forest classifiers separated cases from controls with an estimated AUC of 0.83. Because T-cell numbers per sample were unknown, differences in richness could reflect varying T-cell content rather than repertoire biology. Whether associations preceded infection or resulted from infection could not be shown with the cross-sectional design, and effector/memory subsets and HPV-specific T cells were not isolated. Significantly higher TCR repertoire richness was observed in CIN3+ cases than in controls across sequencing depths, whereas no difference in evenness was found. TRBV6-7 relative abundance was lower in cases than in controls (roughly 0.12% versus 0.17%; Bonferroni P = 0.0008).

As regards this clone: The antigen it binds to is not known. The missing CDR3 end, 3 residues past where the read stops, is filled in from the germline J gene.

TCR beta CDR3 regions were amplified by multiplex PCR using the immunoSEQ assay from an average of about 1,200 ng genomic DNA per sample. To correct primer bias, the assay used a complete synthetic TCR repertoire to set an amplification baseline. Amplicons were sequenced on the Illumina platform. In the authors' own workflow: Sequence errors were corrected by clustering with frequency ratios and a modified nearest-neighbor algorithm, and the sequences were then analyzed in the immunoSEQ Analyzer using IMGT gene definitions. At each rarefaction depth, TCR richness and evenness were averaged across 20 rarefaction repeats, and any sample with fewer sequences than the depth was left out. Relative abundances of V, D and J genes were compared between groups using Wilcoxon rank sum tests, with FDR correction applied. An intraclass correlation of about 96% for TCR richness and an average of about 80% across approximately 63 gene segments were obtained from the blinded duplicates. Imported from immuneACCESS, the table was reduced by TCRdb to in-frame sequences with V and J called. These copies leave out some clones; in studies compared against another copy, an unresolved V gene accounts for under half, and the cause of the remainder is not known. V, J and clone size derive from that table, while D and trimming were established from the DNA sequence. The sample has about 20,000 clones on record. The ten largest clones add up to around 3% of the sample.

Every participant had a single incident cervical HPV16 infection, and prevalent HPV16 infections were excluded. Cervical HPV DNA was detected with MY09/MY11 PCR, and genotyping was done by dot-blot hybridization. Roughly 15 mL of heparinized blood was centrifuged, after which the buffy coat was aliquoted, frozen at -30 degrees C, and then stored at -80 degrees C. QIAGEN kits were used to extract genomic DNA from the buffy coat specimens. This chain joins TRBV30 to TRBJ1-1; the D gene is not confidently resolved. The sequence derives from a woman aged 18 to 69 with a cervical HPV16 infection that either progressed to CIN3+ or cleared (not recorded which). The material sequenced was blood buffy coat. The CDR3 reads CAWSVLRSVAAEAFF. The CDR3 bases that were read are TGTGCCTGGAGTGTTCTCCGGAGTGTAGCTGCTGAA.